These 4 T cell receptor beta chains were sequenced from one sample in a study of blood T cell repertoires in COVID-19. Sequencing was performed with immunoSEQ multiplex PCR; in TCRdb, only in-frame clones are kept and a portion is missing. The data contain 400,000 to 450,000 clones, around nine tenths of them singletons. The specimen sequenced was peripheral blood. These receptors all stem from a woman aged 40-49 years with COVID-19, enrolled during active disease.

This chain links TRBV10-3 with TRBJ2-6, with D possibly TRBD2 on 5 matching bases. The CDR3 length is 17 residues. Germline values: CDR1 ENHRY, CDR2 SYGVKD. V was cut by 6 bases and J by 0 bases, with 15 bases left in between. This CDR3 is CAIRIREKNSGANVLTF. CDR3 DNA: TGTGCCATCAGAATAAGGGAGAAGAACTCTGGGGCCAACGTCCTGACTTTC.

As for this clone: The germline gene is not matched at one end of the junction; a read error may be the cause. This chain links TRBV5-4 with TRBJ2-7, with TRBD2 as a possible D gene (6 bases). The V gene's germline CDR1 is SGHNT and CDR2 YYREEE (reference sequence). CDR3 length: 13 residues. The CDR3 region has the DNA TGTGCCAGCAGCTTGGATCGGGGGAAGGGAGTGGACTTC. Translating gives CASSLDRGKGVDF.

The J gene is TRBJ1-2, the V gene TRBV30, with 7 bases aligning to TRBD1. Losses at the gene ends were 3 bases for V and 7 bases for J; bases not matched to a gene: 11. Germline CDR1 and CDR2: GTSNPN and SVGIG (reference sequence). The CDR3 contains 14 residues. CDR3 residues: CAWSPTGVVGGYTF. CDR3 bases: TGTGCCTGGAGCCCTACAGGGGTAGTCGGTGGCTACACCTTC.

The chain joins TRBV28 to TRBJ1-3; 7 bases are a match to TRBD1. The CDR3 covers 15 residues. V was pared by 3 bases and J by 1 base, with 3 bases of the junction left unmatched. Per germline, CDR1 MDHEN and CDR2 SYDVKM. The CDR3 region has the DNA TGTGCCAGCAGTTTCGGCAGGGGGTCTGGAAACACCATATATTTT. Its translation is CASSFGRGSGNTIYF.